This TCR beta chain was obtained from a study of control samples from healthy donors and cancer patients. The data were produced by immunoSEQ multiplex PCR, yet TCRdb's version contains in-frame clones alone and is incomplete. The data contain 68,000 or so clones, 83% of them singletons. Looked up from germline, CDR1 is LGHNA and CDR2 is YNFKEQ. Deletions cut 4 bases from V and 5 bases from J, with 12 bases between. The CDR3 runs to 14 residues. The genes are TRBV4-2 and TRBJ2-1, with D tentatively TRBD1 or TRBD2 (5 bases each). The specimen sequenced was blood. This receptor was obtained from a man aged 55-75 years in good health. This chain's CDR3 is CASSPPGPHNEQFF. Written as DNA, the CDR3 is TGTGCCAGCAGCCCACCGGGACCTCACAATGAGCAGTTCTTC.